The 8 T cell receptor beta chains below all came from one sample that was sequenced in a study of T cells after yellow fever vaccination. TCRdb ran MiXCR on the 5' RACE reads and lists one entry per CDR3 protein. The sample records about 320,000 distinct CDR3 sequences, approximately 4% being singletons. Source: PBMCs, taken 15 days after the yellow fever booster vaccination. The receptors here all came from a man aged 18 to 30 who received the YFV17D yellow fever vaccine.

Many counts were recorded for this clonotype. The J gene is TRBJ1-1, the V gene TRBV29-1; the D is unclear. The CDR3 has 13 residues. Trimming cost V 5 bases and J 4 bases, with 14 bases left between them. CDR1 is SQVTM and CDR2 is ANQGSEA in the germline V gene. The DNA for the CDR3 is TGCAGCGTTCTGACAACCTGGGGCACTGAAGCTTTCTTT. Translated, it gives CSVLTTWGTEAFF.

The V and J genes are TRBV12-3 or TRBV12-4 and TRBJ1-5; D possibly corresponds to TRBD1 (5 bases). The CDR3 has 14 amino acids. Trimming left V 3 bases short and J 4 bases short, with 10 bases between. For the CDR3, the DNA is TGTGCCAGCAGTTTCCAGTACAGGAATCAGCCCCAGCATTTT. Translation: CASSFQYRNQPQHF.

This clonotype was counted only a few times. J is TRBJ2-1 and V is TRBV11-2; TRBD1 matches 8 bases. The CDR3 is 17 residues long. Germline loops: CDR1 SGHAT, CDR2 FQNNGV. After removal of 1 base from V and 1 base from J, the junction contained 6 bases not matched to a gene. The CDR3 protein is CASSLGPGGVSYNEQFF. DNA of the CDR3: TGTGCCAGCAGCTTAGGGCCAGGGGGCGTTTCCTACAATGAGCAGTTCTTC.

This clonotype was recorded many times. The V gene is TRBV7-9, the J gene TRBJ1-2; D is ambiguous. The CDR3 is 15 residues long. Germline lookup yields CDR1 SEHNR and CDR2 FQNEAQ (reference sequence). V gave up 3 bases and J gave up 4 bases, with 15 bases separating them. The CDR3, as DNA: TGTGCCAGCAGCTTCGCCAGCTTCTCTAGCTATGGCTACACCTTC. Its protein is CASSFASFSSYGYTF.

This clonotype showed up just a few times. The rearrangement uses TRBV7-8 and TRBJ1-6, with 8 bases identical to TRBD1. The germline V gene has CDR1 SGHVS and CDR2 FQNEAQ. The CDR3 is made up of 15 amino acids. The V and J ends lost 5 bases and 5 bases, in that order; junction bases with no gene match: 5. The CDR3 sequence is CASSLPTGDNSPLHF. In DNA form, the CDR3 reads TGTGCCAGCAGCCTGCCGACAGGGGATAATTCACCCCTCCACTTT. Using reference TRBV7-8 and TRBJ1-6 for the parts outside the CDR3, the full variable domain is GAGVSQSPRYKVAKRGQDVALRCDPISGHVSLFWYQQALGQGPEFLTYFQNEAQLDKSGLPSDRFFAERPEGSVSTLKIQRTQQEDSAVYLCASSLPTGDNSPLHFGNGTRLTVT.

This rearrangement joins TRBV24-1 to TRBJ2-1; 12 nucleotides line up with TRBD2. The V segment lost 2 bases and the J segment 4 bases; nucleotides outside the gene matches: 2. The germline V gene encodes CDR1 KGHDR and CDR2 SFDVKD. The CDR3 consists of 16 residues. The DNA of the CDR3 is TGTGCCACCAGTGATTCGACTAGCGGGGGATACAATGAGCAGTTCTTC. Protein: CATSDSTSGGYNEQFF.

This clonotype occurred many times. This chain connects TRBV6-5 to TRBJ1-5; the D gene is possibly TRBD1 (6 bases). The CDR3 loop spans 17 amino acids. The germline V gene has CDR1 MNHEY and CDR2 SVGAGI. V was cut by 5 bases and J by 6 bases, with 23 bases left in between. Here the CDR3 DNA reads TGTGCCAGCAGTCCGCTGCCGGCCGGGGGCTGGGGTCAGCCCCAGCATTTT. Its translation: CASSPLPAGGWGQPQHF.

The J gene is TRBJ2-5, the V gene TRBV6-6, with D uncertain. CDR1 MNHNY and CDR2 SVGAGI come from the germline V gene (reference sequence). The CDR3 loop spans 12 amino acids. V was pared by 2 bases and J by 4 bases, with 5 bases between. CDR3 coding DNA: TGTGCCAGCAGTTACATCGCAGAGACCCAGTACTTC. Translating it yields CASSYIAETQYF.